The clone carrying this T cell receptor (beta chain) was detected many times. This specimen comes from a study of CD8+CD57+ T cells in acquired aplastic anemia. Study-wide background: Approximately 9.9 million reads, on average, were obtained for CD4+ cells from healthy donors.

Genomic DNA templated the TCR beta VDJ and CDR3 profiling. TCRdb used MiXCR to reprocess the reads, holding one entry per CDR3 protein. Found here are about 210,000 distinct CDR3 sequences, roughly 33% of them singletons; the top ten hold around 1.1%. The ends were cut back, 1 base at V and 11 bases at J, with 11 bases in the middle. Germline V gene sequence: CDR1 LNHNV, CDR2 YYDKDF (reference sequence). The length of the CDR3 is 12 residues. Material for sequencing was sorted CD4+, CD8+, or CD8+CD57+ T cells (not recorded which) from PBMCs. The TCR originated in a human donor in good health, serving as a control. V and J are TRBV15 and TRBJ1-2, with a possible D match to TRBD1 (5 bases). The CDR3 spells CATSRGWGEYTF. The CDR3 bases are TGTGCCACCAGCAGAGGGTGGGGGGAGTACACCTTC. The full variable domain, rest sourced from reference TRBV15 and TRBJ1-2, is DAMVIQNPRYQVTQFGKPVTLSCSQTLNHNVMYWYQQKSSQAPKLLFHYYDKDFNNEADTPDNFQSRRPNTSFCFLDIRSPGLGDTAMYLCATSRGWGEYTFGSGTRLTVV.